A selection of T cell receptor beta chains follows, all from one sample in a study of blood T cell repertoires in COVID-19. Repertoires were generated with immunoSEQ multiplex PCR, while TCRdb's copy carries only in-frame clones and drops some. The sample lists 360,000 or so clones, about 92% occurring once. Sequencing was done on a sample of peripheral blood. These receptors all stem from a woman aged 60-75 years with COVID-19, enrolled during active disease. Both conserved end residues are part of each CDR3. D genes are given only for firm matches. A row's size may be missing; if present it is once, few, many or a size class.

v_call	clone_size	d_call	j_call	cdr3_nt	cdr3_aa
TRBV24-1	NA	NA	TRBJ2-1	TGTGCCACCAGTGTTCCGGGCGGACAGGAGCAGTTCTTC	CATSVPGGQEQFF
TRBV6-5	NA	TRBD1	TRBJ1-2	TGTGCCAGCAGGAGGGACAGAGGATTTAACTATGGCTACACCTTC	CASRRDRGFNYGYTF
TRBV10-3	once	NA	TRBJ1-2	TGTGCCATCAGACAGAATAACTATGGCTACACCTTC	CAIRQNNYGYTF
TRBV18	NA	NA	TRBJ1-6	TGTGCCAGCTCCCTCGGACAAAGCTCCTATAATTCACCCCTCCACTTT	CASSLGQSSYNSPLHF
TRBV7-9	NA	TRBD1	TRBJ1-5	TGTGCCAGCAGCCGACAGGGCCATAGCAATCAGCCCCAGCATTTT	CASSRQGHSNQPQHF
TRBV5-6	NA	TRBD2	TRBJ2-1	TGTGCCAGCAGCGTCCGGGGGGCCTACAATGAGCAGTTCTTC	CASSVRGAYNEQFF
TRBV2	NA	TRBD2	TRBJ2-7	TGTGCCAGCATGACAAGCGGGGGGGCCGTCGAGCAGTACTTC	CASMTSGGAVEQYF
TRBV7-9	NA	TRBD2	TRBJ2-1	TGTGCCAGCAGTTCCCAGGGAGGGCGGCTTCCATACAATGAGCAGTTCTTC	CASSSQGGRLPYNEQFF
TRBV5-4	NA	TRBD2	TRBJ2-2	TGTGCCAGCAGCCCCCGCACTAGCGGGGGGGCCCACACCGGGGAGCTGTTTTTT	CASSPRTSGGAHTGELFF
TRBV27	NA	NA	TRBJ1-4	TGTGCCAGCAGTTACGGTGGTGCAACTAATGAAAAACTGTTTTTT	CASSYGGATNEKLFF
TRBV7-9	NA	TRBD1	TRBJ2-7	TGTGCCAGCAGCTTCGGGACAGGCCGGGAGAACGAGCAGTACTTC	CASSFGTGRENEQYF
TRBV19	once	TRBD1	TRBJ1-1	TGTGCCAATATAACAGGGGAGACTGAAGCTTTCTTT	CANITGETEAFF
TRBV7-2	NA	NA	TRBJ1-1	TGTGCCAGCAGCTCAGAGGCCCAAGCTTTCTTT	CASSSEAQAFF
TRBV19	NA	NA	TRBJ1-2	TGTGCCAGTAGTATTAAGGCAGGGTCTAACTATGGCTACACCTTC	CASSIKAGSNYGYTF
TRBV11-2	NA	NA	TRBJ1-3	TGTGCCAGCAGTCCGGAGCCACCGAGCTCTGGAAACACCATATATTTT	CASSPEPPSSGNTIYF
TRBV19	NA	NA	TRBJ1-6	TGTGCCAGTAGCACAATCAACTCCTATAATTCACCCCTCCACTTT	CASSTINSYNSPLHF
TRBV5-1	NA	TRBD1	TRBJ1-1	TGCGCCAGCAGCTTGGAGGGACAGGGGTATCCCACTGAAGCTTTCTTT	CASSLEGQGYPTEAFF
TRBV6-6	NA	TRBD1	TRBJ1-1	TGTGCCAGCAGTCCCGGGACAGGGACTATGAACACTGAAGCTTTCTTT	CASSPGTGTMNTEAFF
TRBV4-1	NA	TRBD2	TRBJ2-4	TGCGCCAGCAGCCCACCGGGAGGGACTGGTGCCAAAAACATTCAGTACTTC	CASSPPGGTGAKNIQYF
TRBV5-1	NA	NA	TRBJ1-3	TGCGCCAGCAGCTTGGAGGCGCGGGGCTCTGGAAACACCATATATTTT	CASSLEARGSGNTIYF
TRBV14	NA	NA	TRBJ1-4	TGTGCCAGCAGCCATCTCACAGGGACAACTAATGAAAAACTGTTTTTT	CASSHLTGTTNEKLFF